This T cell receptor beta chain is from a study of immune characterization of retroperitoneal liposarcoma. The CDR3 is 14 residues long. V was clipped by 6 bases and J by 3 bases, with 14 bases between them. The V gene's germline CDR1 is MNHGY and CDR2 SAAAGT. A single record per CDR3 protein comes from TCRdb applying MiXCR to the PCR reads. The sample consists of around 12,000 distinct CDR3 sequences, over 45% of them appearing once. The source material was tumor tissue. This sequence joins TRBV6-8 and TRBJ1-2; D remains unclear. The receptor was isolated from a female donor with retroperitoneal liposarcoma. The CDR3 loop is CASRTLGQDYGYTF. CDR3 sequence (DNA): TGTGCCAGCAGAACCCTTGGGCAGGACTATGGCTACACCTTC.